This TCR beta chain was observed in a study of blood T cell repertoires in COVID-19. Study context: Specimens from acute and convalescent COVID-19 originated in the United States, Italy and Spain. Sources were T cells, B-cell-depleted T cells, or PBMCs; the material itself was cDNA or gDNA.

Original analysis: Quantification of nucleated cells was approximated via reference gene primer amplification. The repertoire was sequenced with immunoSEQ multiplex PCR; TCRdb's copy has only in-frame clones and lacks some. V and J calls plus clone size are reproduced from that table; the DNA served to infer D and trimming. The sample has about 120,000 clones, over 60% seen once; the top ten hold roughly 4.3%. Per germline, CDR1 LNHDA and CDR2 SQIVND (reference sequence). Trimming removed 3 bases from V and 4 bases from J, with 18 bases in between. The CDR3 is 16 residues long. The sequencing sample was made of peripheral blood. This chain joins TRBV19 and TRBJ1-2; the D is unclear. The TCR sequence derives from a woman aged 80 or over with acute or convalescent COVID-19. DNA for the CDR3: TGTGCCAGTAGTATGATCGGCGGGGAGGGCGGCTATGGCTACACCTTC. This sequence encodes CASSMIGGEGGYGYTF. Supplemented by reference TRBV19 and TRBJ1-2, the full variable domain reads DGGITQSPKYLFRKEGQNVTLSCEQNLNHDAMYWYRQDPGQGLRLIYYSQIVNDFQKGDIAEGYSVSREKKESFPLTVTSAQKNPTAFYLCASSMIGGEGGYGYTFGSGTRLTVV.